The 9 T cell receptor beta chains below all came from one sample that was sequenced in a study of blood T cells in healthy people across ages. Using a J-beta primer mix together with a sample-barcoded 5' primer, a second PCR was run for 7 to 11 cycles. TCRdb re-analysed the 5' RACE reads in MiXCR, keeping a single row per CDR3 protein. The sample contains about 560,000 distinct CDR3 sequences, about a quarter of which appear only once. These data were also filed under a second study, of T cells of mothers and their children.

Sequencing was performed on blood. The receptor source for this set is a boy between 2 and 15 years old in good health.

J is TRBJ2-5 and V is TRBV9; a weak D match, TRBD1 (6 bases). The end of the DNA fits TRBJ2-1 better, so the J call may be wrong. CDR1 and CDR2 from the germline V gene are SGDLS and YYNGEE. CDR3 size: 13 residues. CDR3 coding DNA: TGTGCCAGCAGCGTAGACACAGGGTATGAGCAGTTCTTC. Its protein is CASSVDTGYEQFF.

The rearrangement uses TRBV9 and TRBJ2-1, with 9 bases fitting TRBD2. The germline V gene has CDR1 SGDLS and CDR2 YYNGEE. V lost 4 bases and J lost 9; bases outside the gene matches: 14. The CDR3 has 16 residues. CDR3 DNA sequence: TGTGCCAGCAGCCCGACCGGAGCGGGAGGACCCCGTGAGCAGTTCTTC. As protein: CASSPTGAGGPREQFF. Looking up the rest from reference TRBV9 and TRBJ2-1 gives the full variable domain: DSGVTQTPKHLITATGQRVTLRCSPRSGDLSVYWYQQSLDQGLQFLIQYYNGEERAKGNILERFSAQQFPDLHSELNLSSLELGDSALYFCASSPTGAGGPREQFFGPGTRLTVL.

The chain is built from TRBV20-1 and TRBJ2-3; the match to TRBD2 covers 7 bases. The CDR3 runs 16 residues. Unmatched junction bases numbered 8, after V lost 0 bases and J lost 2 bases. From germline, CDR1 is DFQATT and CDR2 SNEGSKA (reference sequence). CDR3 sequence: CSARDPWREITDTQYF. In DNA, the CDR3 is TGCAGTGCTAGAGATCCTTGGCGGGAGATCACAGATACGCAGTATTTT.

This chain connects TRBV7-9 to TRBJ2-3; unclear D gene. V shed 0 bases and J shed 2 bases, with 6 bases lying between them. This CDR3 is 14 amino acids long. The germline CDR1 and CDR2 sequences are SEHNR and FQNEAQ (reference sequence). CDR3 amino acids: CASSLAPYTDTQYF. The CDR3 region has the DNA TGTGCCAGCAGCTTAGCCCCGTACACAGATACGCAGTATTTT.

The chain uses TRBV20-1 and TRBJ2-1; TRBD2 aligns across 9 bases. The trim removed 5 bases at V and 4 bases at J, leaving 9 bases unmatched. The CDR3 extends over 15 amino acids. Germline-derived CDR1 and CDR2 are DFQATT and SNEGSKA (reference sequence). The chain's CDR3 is CSAPLSGRFYNEQFF. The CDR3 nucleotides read TGCAGTGCTCCTCTCAGCGGGAGGTTTTACAATGAGCAGTTCTTC.

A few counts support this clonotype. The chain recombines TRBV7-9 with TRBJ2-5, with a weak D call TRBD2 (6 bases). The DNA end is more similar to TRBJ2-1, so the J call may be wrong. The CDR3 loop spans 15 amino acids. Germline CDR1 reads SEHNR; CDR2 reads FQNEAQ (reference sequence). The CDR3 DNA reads TGTGCCAGCAGCTCCTCCGGGACTTCCCTAGATGAGCAGTTCTTC. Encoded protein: CASSSSGTSLDEQFF.

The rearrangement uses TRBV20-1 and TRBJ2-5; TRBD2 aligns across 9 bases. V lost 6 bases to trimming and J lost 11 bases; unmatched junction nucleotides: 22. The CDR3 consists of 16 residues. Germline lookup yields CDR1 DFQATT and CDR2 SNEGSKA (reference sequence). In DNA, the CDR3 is TGCAGTGCCACCAGCTCTCCTAGCGGGATTTTGCGAGAGCAGTACTTC. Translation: CSATSSPSGILREQYF.

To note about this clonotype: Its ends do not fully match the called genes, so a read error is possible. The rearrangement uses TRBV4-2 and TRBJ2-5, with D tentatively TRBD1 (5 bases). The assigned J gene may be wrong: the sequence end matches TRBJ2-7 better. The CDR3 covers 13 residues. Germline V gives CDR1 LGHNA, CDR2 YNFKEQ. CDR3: CDSSQRRAYEQYF. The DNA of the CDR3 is TGTGACAGCAGCCAACGCAGGGCCTACGAGCAGTACTTC.

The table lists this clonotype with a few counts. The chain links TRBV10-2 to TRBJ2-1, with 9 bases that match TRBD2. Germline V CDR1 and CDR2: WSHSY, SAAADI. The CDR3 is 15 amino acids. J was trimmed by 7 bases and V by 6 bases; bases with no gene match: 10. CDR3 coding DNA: TGCGCCAGCAGAGAGGGACTAGCAGTGGGGAATGAGCAGTTCTTC. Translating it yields CASREGLAVGNEQFF.